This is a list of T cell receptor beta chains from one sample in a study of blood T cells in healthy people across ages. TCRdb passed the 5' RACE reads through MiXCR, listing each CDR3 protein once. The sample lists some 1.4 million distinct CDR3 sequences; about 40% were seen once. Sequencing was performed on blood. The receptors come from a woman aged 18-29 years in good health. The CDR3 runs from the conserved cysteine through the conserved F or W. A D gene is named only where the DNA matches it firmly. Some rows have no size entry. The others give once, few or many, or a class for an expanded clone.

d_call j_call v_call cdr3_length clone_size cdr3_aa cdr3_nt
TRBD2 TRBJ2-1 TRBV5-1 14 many CASSQAGAYNEQFF TGCGCCAGCAGTCAAGCGGGAGCATACAATGAGCAGTTCTTC
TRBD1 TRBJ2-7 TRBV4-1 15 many CASSQKTGFAYEQYF TGCGCCAGCAGCCAAAAGACAGGGTTTGCGTACGAGCAGTACTTC
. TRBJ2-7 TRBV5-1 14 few CASSLGRIVYEQYF TGCGCCAGCAGCCTGGGACGGATAGTCTACGAGCAGTACTTC
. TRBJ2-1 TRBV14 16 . CASSQPTGILDNEQFF TGTGCCAGCAGCCAACCTACCGGCATTCTGGACAATGAGCAGTTCTTC
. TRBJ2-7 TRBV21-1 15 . CASSPKDARSYEQYF TGTGCCAGCAGCCCCAAGGACGCCCGATCCTACGAGCAGTACTTC
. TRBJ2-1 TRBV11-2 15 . CASSPQTTSNNEQFF TGTGCCAGCAGCCCACAGACTACCTCCAACAATGAGCAGTTCTTC
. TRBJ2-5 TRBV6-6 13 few CASSYSNRDKGYF TGTGCCAGCAGTTACTCCAACCGGGACAAGGGGTACTTC
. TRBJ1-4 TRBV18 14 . CASSPGLANEKLFF TGTGCCAGCTCACCGGGCCTCGCTAATGAAAAACTGTTTTTT
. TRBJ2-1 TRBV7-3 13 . CASSADQWGEQFF TGTGCCAGCAGCGCCGATCAATGGGGTGAGCAGTTCTTC
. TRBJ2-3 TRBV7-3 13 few CASSLQATDTQYF TGTGCCAGCAGCTTACAGGCAACAGATACGCAGTATTTT
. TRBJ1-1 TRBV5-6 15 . CASSLAPRPSTEAFF TGTGCCAGCAGCTTGGCCCCGAGGCCGAGTACTGAAGCTTTCTTT
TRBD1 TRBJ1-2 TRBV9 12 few CASSVAGGGYTF TGTGCCAGCAGCGTAGCAGGGGGTGGCTACACCTTC
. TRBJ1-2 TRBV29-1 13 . CSVEFGWARGYTF TGCAGCGTTGAATTCGGCTGGGCTCGGGGCTACACCTTC
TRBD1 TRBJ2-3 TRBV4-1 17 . CASSPPGGVFSTDTQYF TGCGCCAGCAGTCCCCCAGGGGGCGTATTCAGCACAGATACGCAGTATTTT
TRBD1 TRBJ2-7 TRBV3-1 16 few CASSQVGTASSYEQYF TGTGCCAGCAGCCAAGTGGGGACAGCGAGCTCCTACGAGCAGTACTTC
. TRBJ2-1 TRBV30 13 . CAWSSQPNNEQFF TGTGCCTGGAGTTCCCAACCCAACAATGAGCAGTTCTTC
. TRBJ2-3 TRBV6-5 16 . CASSYFREGTTDTQYF TGTGCCAGCAGTTACTTTCGTGAGGGAACCACAGATACGCAGTATTTT
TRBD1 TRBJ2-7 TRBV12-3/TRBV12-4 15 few CASSSRDRDSYEQYF TGTGCCAGCAGCAGCCGGGACAGGGACTCCTACGAGCAGTACTTC
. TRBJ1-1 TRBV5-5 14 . CASSLAGAGGEAFF TGTGCCAGCAGCTTGGCTGGGGCCGGGGGTGAAGCTTTCTTT
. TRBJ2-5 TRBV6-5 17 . CASSYSRGGGARETQYF TGTGCCAGCAGTTACTCGAGGGGAGGGGGGGCTCGAGAGACCCAGTACTTC
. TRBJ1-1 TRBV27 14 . CASSPRVLPTEAFF TGTGCCAGCAGTCCGAGAGTTCTACCGACTGAAGCTTTCTTT
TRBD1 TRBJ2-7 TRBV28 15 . CASSSRTGPSYEQYF TGTGCCAGCAGTTCCCGGACAGGGCCATCCTACGAGCAGTACTTC
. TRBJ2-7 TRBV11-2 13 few CASSSGRSPEQYF TGTGCCAGCAGCTCAGGACGGTCCCCCGAGCAGTACTTC
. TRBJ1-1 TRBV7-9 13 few CASNRVENTEAFF TGTGCCAGCAATCGGGTGGAGAACACTGAAGCTTTCTTT
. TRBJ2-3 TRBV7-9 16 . CASSLEISTRTDTQYF TGTGCCAGCAGCTTAGAAATTTCGACGCGCACAGATACGCAGTATTTT
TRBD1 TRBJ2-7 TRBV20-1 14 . CSALTGTGPCEQYF TGCAGTGCTCTCACGGGGACAGGGCCCTGCGAGCAGTACTTC
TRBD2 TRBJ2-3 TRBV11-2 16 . CASSLRLAEPPDTQYF TGTGCCAGCAGCTTGAGACTAGCGGAGCCCCCGGATACGCAGTATTTT
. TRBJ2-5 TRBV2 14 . CAREETDFRETRYF TGTGCCAGGGAAGAAACGGACTTCAGAGAGACCCGGTACTTC
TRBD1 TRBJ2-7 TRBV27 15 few CASSPYWTGIHEQYF TGTGCCAGCAGTCCATATTGGACAGGGATCCACGAGCAGTACTTC
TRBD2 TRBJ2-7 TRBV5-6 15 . CASKVGGAPSYEQYF TGTGCCAGCAAGGTGGGAGGGGCCCCTTCCTACGAGCAGTACTTC
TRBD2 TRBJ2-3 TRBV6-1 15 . CASGEAGGITDTQYF TGTGCCAGCGGTGAGGCGGGAGGGATCACAGATACGCAGTATTTT
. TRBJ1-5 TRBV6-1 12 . CASGWTDQPQHF TGTGCCAGCGGCTGGACGGATCAGCCCCAGCATTTT
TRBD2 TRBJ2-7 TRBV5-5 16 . CASSLAPSGRNYEQYF TGTGCCAGCAGCTTGGCTCCTAGCGGGAGGAACTACGAGCAGTACTTC
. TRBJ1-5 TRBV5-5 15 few CASSLQARGNQPQHF TGTGCCAGCAGCTTACAGGCAAGAGGCAATCAGCCCCAGCATTTT
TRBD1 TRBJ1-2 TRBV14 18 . CASSRIGPIVPGGYGYTF TGTGCCAGCAGCCGAATAGGCCCAATTGTCCCAGGGGGCTATGGCTACACCTTC
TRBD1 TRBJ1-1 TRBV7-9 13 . CASINRGAGEAFF TGTGCCAGCATCAACAGGGGGGCAGGTGAAGCTTTCTTT
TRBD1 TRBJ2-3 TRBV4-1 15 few CASSRLGQGADTQYF TGCGCCAGCAGCCGCCTGGGACAGGGGGCAGATACGCAGTATTTT
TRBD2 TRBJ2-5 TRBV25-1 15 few CASSESRGGSETQYF TGTGCCAGCAGTGAATCCCGGGGGGGCAGTGAGACCCAGTACTTC
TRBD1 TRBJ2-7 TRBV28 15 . CASSLIGTVTYEQYF TGTGCCAGCTCCCTTATAGGGACAGTCACCTACGAGCAGTACTTC
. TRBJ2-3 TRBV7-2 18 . CASSLGAPELSSTDTQYF TGTGCCAGCAGCTTAGGTGCCCCAGAACTCAGTAGCACAGATACGCAGTATTTT
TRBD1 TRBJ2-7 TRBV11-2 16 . CASSFGSTGMSYEQYF TGTGCCAGCAGCTTTGGGTCGACAGGGATGTCCTACGAGCAGTACTTC
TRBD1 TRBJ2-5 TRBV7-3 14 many CASSLTGGYNEQYF TGCGCCAGCAGCTTGACAGGGGGCTACAATGAGCAGTACTTC
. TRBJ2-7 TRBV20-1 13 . CSARSVSSYEQYF TGCAGTGCTAGGAGTGTCTCCTCCTACGAGCAGTACTTC
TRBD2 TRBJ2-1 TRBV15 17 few CATSRGTSGSQVGEQFF TGTGCCACCAGCAGAGGGACTAGCGGGAGTCAAGTCGGTGAGCAGTTCTTC
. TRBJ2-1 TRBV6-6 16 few CASSYSVDGKANEQFF TGTGCCAGCAGTTACTCCGTTGACGGGAAGGCCAATGAGCAGTTCTTC
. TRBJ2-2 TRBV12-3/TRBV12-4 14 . CATCLTGNFGELFF TGTGCCACCTGCCTGACGGGGAATTTCGGGGAGCTGTTTTTT
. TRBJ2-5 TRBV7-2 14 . CASSLWEGAETQYF TGTGCCAGCAGCTTATGGGAGGGGGCGGAGACCCAGTACTTC
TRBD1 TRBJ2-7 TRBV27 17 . CASSLQPRTGPYYEQYF TGTGCCAGCAGTCTCCAACCCAGGACAGGCCCCTATTACGAGCAGTACTTC
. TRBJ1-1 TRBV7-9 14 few CASSLDSRTTEAFF TGTGCCAGCAGCTTAGACAGCCGGACCACTGAAGCTTTCTTT
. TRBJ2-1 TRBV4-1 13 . CASSHLGEREQFF TGCGCCAGCAGCCATCTCGGGGAGCGGGAGCAGTTCTTC
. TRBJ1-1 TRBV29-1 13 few CSVRSGGRRGAFF TGCAGCGTTCGGAGTGGGGGCCGACGGGGAGCTTTCTTT
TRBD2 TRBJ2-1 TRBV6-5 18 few CASSSPSGAGFSYNEQFF TGTGCCAGCAGTTCCCCTAGCGGGGCGGGATTCTCCTACAATGAGCAGTTCTTC
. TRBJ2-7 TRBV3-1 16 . CASSFPGGESTYEQYF TGTGCCAGCAGCTTCCCAGGAGGCGAATCCACCTACGAGCAGTACTTC
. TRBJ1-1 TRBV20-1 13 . CSAPGTPMGEAFF TGCAGTGCACCCGGGACCCCGATGGGTGAAGCTTTCTTT
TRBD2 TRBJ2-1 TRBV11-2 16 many CASSLPGLAGDNEQFF TGTGCCAGCAGCTTACCGGGACTAGCGGGGGATAATGAGCAGTTCTTC
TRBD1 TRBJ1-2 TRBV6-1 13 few CARRQGGGYGYTF TGTGCCAGGAGACAGGGGGGGGGGTATGGCTACACCTTC
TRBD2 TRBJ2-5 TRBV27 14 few CASSFLADQETQYF TGTGCCAGCAGTTTTCTAGCGGACCAAGAGACCCAGTACTTC
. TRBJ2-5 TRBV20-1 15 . CSAREAERPQETQYF TGCAGTGCTAGAGAGGCAGAGCGCCCGCAAGAGACCCAGTACTTC